This T cell receptor (beta chain) was documented in a study of graft-versus-host responses after intestinal transplantation. Data came from immunoSEQ multiplex PCR; TCRdb stores just in-frame clones and leaves some out. Of just over 15,000 clones listed, 74% are singletons. Graft-derived tissue was subjected to processing to liberate intraepithelial and lamina propria lymphocytes. The receptor's source is a human patient who received an intestinal transplant, so some T cells may come from the graft donor. The specimen was ileum tissue, collected 14 days after transplant.

DNA of the CDR3: TGTGCCAGCAGGGACAGGGGGCCAGACGAGCAGTACTTC. Encoded protein: CASRDRGPDEQYF. The V and J genes are TRBV28 and TRBJ2-7; 11 bases match TRBD1. The CDR3 length is 13 residues. V dropped 6 bases and J dropped 5; count of bases not matched to a gene: 3. The germline gives CDR1 MDHEN, CDR2 SYDVKM.